A selection of T cell receptor beta chains follows, all from one sample in a study of T cell responses to AZD1222 COVID-19 vaccine. TCRdb keeps only in-frame clones here, not all; method: immunoSEQ multiplex PCR. The table shows more than 35,000 clones, with more than 80% occurring only once. The material sequenced was peripheral blood, taken on day 0 of AZD1222 vaccination. The receptors were gathered from an adult in good health. Each CDR3 is given with its conserved first and last residue. Fields, in order: V gene, J gene, D gene, clone size, CDR3 DNA, CDR3 protein. The D gene is left open where the match is weak. Size is stated for part of the rows, as once, few or many counts, or as a class when the clone is expanded.

TRBV19	TRBJ2-1	-	-	TGTGCCAGTAGTATGCTCCTTCTTGGGGGGTTGGATGAGCAGTTCTTC	CASSMLLLGGLDEQFF
TRBV5-8	TRBJ1-1	TRBD1	-	TGTGCCAGCCGGACAGGGACCCTTGAAGCTTTCTTT	CASRTGTLEAFF
TRBV5-1	TRBJ2-3	-	few	TGCGCCAGCAGCTTGGCCCTCGACAGCGGCACAGATACGCAGTATTTT	CASSLALDSGTDTQYF
TRBV6-6	TRBJ1-5	-	-	TGTGCCAGCATTGACGGGGGCAGGGGTTACAATCAGCCCCAGCATTTT	CASIDGGRGYNQPQHF
TRBV15	TRBJ1-4	-	-	TGTGCCACCGTAAAGGACACAACTAATGAAAAACTGTTTTTT	CATVKDTTNEKLFF
TRBV11-3	TRBJ2-7	-	-	TGTGCCAGCAGCTTATTACCGGGACATGCCTACGAGCAGTACTTC	CASSLLPGHAYEQYF
TRBV4-2	TRBJ2-7	TRBD2	-	TGTGCCAGCAGCCAAGGAGAGACTAGCGGGGGGAGCTCCTACGAGCAGTACTTC	CASSQGETSGGSSYEQYF
TRBV4-1	TRBJ2-3	TRBD2	-	TGCGCCAGCAGCCCTAGCGGGGGCCGCACAGATACGCAGTATTTT	CASSPSGGRTDTQYF
TRBV24-1	TRBJ1-5	-	-	TGTGCCACCAGTGAGGGTGGAGGCAATCAGCCCCAGCATTTT	CATSEGGGNQPQHF
TRBV19	TRBJ1-5	-	-	TGTGCCAGTAGTATAGACGGGGGCAATCAGCCCCAGCATTTT	CASSIDGGNQPQHF
TRBV7-8	TRBJ2-3	TRBD2	-	TGTGCCAGCAGCTTCGCCGGGACTAGCGGGGTAGCTAGCACAGATACGCAGTATTTT	CASSFAGTSGVASTDTQYF
TRBV5-1	TRBJ2-1	TRBD2	-	TGCGCCAGCAGCCTGGTCGGGGCGGGAGCAAGCTACAATGAGCAGTTCTTC	CASSLVGAGASYNEQFF
TRBV23-1	TRBJ1-5	TRBD1	-	TGCGCCAGCAGTCACCCGGGACAGAGCTGCAATCAGCCCCAGCATTTT	CASSHPGQSCNQPQHF
TRBV24-1	TRBJ2-1	TRBD1	-	TGTGCCACCAGTTCTAGACAGGGGAAATACAAAGAGAGCTCCTACAATGAGCAGTTCTTC	CATSSRQGKYKESSYNEQFF
TRBV16	TRBJ1-2	-	-	TGTGCCAGCAGCCAATTGGGCGGGAACTATGGCTACACCTTC	CASSQLGGNYGYTF
TRBV4-2	TRBJ2-6	TRBD1	-	TGTGCCAGCAGCCTTCTCGACAGGGGGCTTTCTGGGGCCAACGTCCTGACTTTC	CASSLLDRGLSGANVLTF
TRBV3-1/TRBV3-2	TRBJ2-1	-	-	TGTGCCAGCAGCTCTCGGGTCCCCAATGAGCAGTTCTTC	CASSSRVPNEQFF
TRBV19	TRBJ1-1	-	-	TGTGCCAGTAGTTCGAACGGGATTGAAGCTTTCTTT	CASSSNGIEAFF
TRBV7-2	TRBJ1-5	-	-	TGTGCCAGCAGCTTAGGGTATGGTAACCAGCCCCAGCATTTT	CASSLGYGNQPQHF
TRBV6-6	TRBJ1-4	-	-	TGTGCCAGCAGTTACTCGAGTTCAGCAACTAATGAAAAACTGTTTTTT	CASSYSSSATNEKLFF
TRBV20-1	TRBJ2-7	TRBD2	-	TGCAGTGCTAGTTCCGGTCCTAGCGGGGCCTCCTACGAGCAGTACTTC	CSASSGPSGASYEQYF
TRBV6-6	TRBJ2-2	-	few	TGTGCCAGCAGTTGGGGGAACACCGGGGAGCTGTTTTTT	CASSWGNTGELFF
TRBV6-5	TRBJ2-2	TRBD1	few	TGTGCCAGCAGTTTCAGACAGGGGGCTCCCGGGGAGCTGTTTTTT	CASSFRQGAPGELFF
TRBV7-8	TRBJ1-2	TRBD1	-	TGTGCCAGCAGCGCAAAGCCGGGACAGGGGTCCTATGGCTACACCTTC	CASSAKPGQGSYGYTF
TRBV5-4	TRBJ1-1	-	-	TGTGCCAGCAGCCGGGGGGATCGTGGACCCGGTAGCACTGAAGCTTTCTTT	CASSRGDRGPGSTEAFF
TRBV3-1/TRBV3-2	TRBJ2-1	-	-	TGTGCCAGCAGCCAAGCCCGGGCCTTAGGCCATGAGCAGTTCTTC	CASSQARALGHEQFF
TRBV18	TRBJ1-5	-	-	TGTGCCAGCTCACCAAGGGAAGCAGGGGAAAATCAGCCCCAGCATTTT	CASSPREAGENQPQHF
TRBV28	TRBJ2-3	-	-	TGTGCCAGCAGTTCTTATTATACCGGGACTAGCACAGATACGCAGTATTTT	CASSSYYTGTSTDTQYF
TRBV18	TRBJ2-3	-	-	TGTGCCAGCTCACCCTTAGGAGGAGAGGGGACAGATACGCAGTATTTT	CASSPLGGEGTDTQYF
TRBV5-1	TRBJ2-7	-	-	TGCGCCAGCAGCTCCGGGGGCTACGAGCAGTACTTC	CASSSGGYEQYF
TRBV7-9	TRBJ1-1	-	few	TGTGCCAGCAACCCGACAGGTTTCACTGAAGCTTTCTTT	CASNPTGFTEAFF
TRBV3-1/TRBV3-2	TRBJ1-2	TRBD1	-	TGTGCCAGCAGCCATATAGGGGGCCGAGGAAACTATGGCTACACCTTC	CASSHIGGRGNYGYTF
TRBV6-5	TRBJ2-5	TRBD2	-	TGTGCCAGCAGACGCGACCAGCGGGGACGGGAGACCCAGTACTTC	CASRRDQRGRETQYF
TRBV14	TRBJ1-5	-	-	TGTGCCAGCAGCCAATTCGGTCAGCCCCAGCATTTT	CASSQFGQPQHF
TRBV15	TRBJ1-2	-	-	TGTGCCACCAGCAATGGGGGGGCAGGAAACTATGGCTACACCTTC	CATSNGGAGNYGYTF
TRBV5-3	TRBJ2-7	-	once	TGTGCCAGAAGCTTGTCTCCGCTCTCCTACGAGCAGTACTTC	CARSLSPLSYEQYF
TRBV29-1	TRBJ1-2	-	-	TGCAGCGTTGGAGCACAGGCGTATGGCTACACCTTC	CSVGAQAYGYTF
TRBV28	TRBJ2-7	TRBD2	-	TGTGCCAGCAGTGGACTAGCGGGAGTATACGAGCAGTACTTC	CASSGLAGVYEQYF
TRBV28	TRBJ1-4	-	-	TGTGCCAGCACCCCGCGAGCACTGAATGAAAAACTGTTTTTT	CASTPRALNEKLFF
TRBV7-9	TRBJ2-7	TRBD2	few	TGTGCCAGCAGCTTATTTAGCGGGGCCGCCTACGAGCAGTACTTC	CASSLFSGAAYEQYF
TRBV9	TRBJ2-2	-	-	TGTGCCAGCAGCGTAGAGCAGGGTTACACCGGGGAGCTGTTTTTT	CASSVEQGYTGELFF
TRBV6-5	TRBJ2-7	TRBD2	once	TGTGCCAGCAGTTCCCGGACTAGCGGGAGGATCTACGAGCAGTACTTC	CASSSRTSGRIYEQYF
TRBV3-1/TRBV3-2	TRBJ1-6	-	once	TGTGCCAGCAGCCAGACCCAGGCCCTCCACTTT	CASSQTQALHF
TRBV6-5	TRBJ1-6	-	-	TGTGCCAGCTCCTTGAGGACATCGAATTCACCCCTCCACTTT	CASSLRTSNSPLHF
TRBV19	TRBJ2-5	-	-	TGTGCCAGTAGTATAGGGGTCGGCCAAGAGACCCAGTACTTC	CASSIGVGQETQYF
TRBV9	TRBJ1-3	-	-	TGTGCCAGCAGCGTAGCTTACCGGAGCTCTGGAAACACCATATATTTT	CASSVAYRSSGNTIYF
TRBV2	TRBJ2-5	TRBD2	once	TGTGCCAGCAGTTGGTCGGGAGGGGAGACCCAGTACTTC	CASSWSGGETQYF
TRBV4-1	TRBJ1-4	TRBD1	-	TGCGCCAGCAGCGATAGGACAGGGGGCGAAAAACTGTTTTTT	CASSDRTGGEKLFF
TRBV19	TRBJ2-1	-	-	TGTGCCAGTAGTATCAATAGTTTCAATGAGCAGTTCTTC	CASSINSFNEQFF
TRBV7-6	TRBJ2-3	TRBD1	-	TGTGCCAGCAGCGGACACAGGGGGTACACAGATACGCAGTATTTT	CASSGHRGYTDTQYF
TRBV7-9	TRBJ2-7	-	-	TGTGCCAGCAGCTTAGGAGGGAAGAAGGGAGACTACGAGCAGTACTTC	CASSLGGKKGDYEQYF
TRBV28	TRBJ2-7	-	few	TGTGCCAGCAGTTTTATAGTTAATAGCGGCTACGAGCAGTACTTC	CASSFIVNSGYEQYF